The entry that follows covers one TCR beta chain sequence. This sample was taken from a study of blood T cell repertoires in COVID-19. Germline V lookup: CDR1 SNHLY, CDR2 FYNNEI. V dropped 5 bases and J dropped 3 bases, with 11 bases sitting between them. The CDR3 runs to 14 residues. Only in-frame clones appear in the TCRdb table, and some are missing; sequencing was by immunoSEQ multiplex PCR. This table holds under 200,000 clones, roughly 80% found once. V is TRBV2 and J is TRBJ1-5; D may be TRBD1 (6 bases). Sequenced input: PBMCs or T cells enriched from blood (not recorded which). The clonotype originates from a woman aged 55-70 years who had recovered from COVID-19. CDR3: CASSPTGNNQPQHF. In DNA, the CDR3 is TGTGCCAGCAGTCCTACAGGGAACAATCAGCCCCAGCATTTT.